This TCR beta chain derives from a study of vaccination effects on CD4 cells after COVID-19 (dated by TCRdb to between 2021 and 2023). For the wider study: In the ViraFEST assay, PBMC were stimulated with viral peptide pools, and TCR sequencing was then used to find antigen-specific CD4+ T cell clonotypes based on their expansion. Across the study, the median time from the second dose to post-vaccine sampling was 72 days (range 14 to 241). Two million PBMC per well were cultured in IMDM with roughly 5% human AB serum, roughly 11 IU/ml IL-2 and gentamicin, plus 10 ug/ml peptides. SARS-CoV-2 spike-specific CD4+ TCR repertoires were compared before and after mRNA vaccination in COVID-19 convalescent patients and in infection-naive vaccine recipients. Altogether, 10 COVID-19 convalescent patients and several SARS-CoV-2-naive healthy vaccine recipients made up the full study. Cultures from other donors in the study were sequenced using the Oncomine TCR Beta short-read assay on an Illumina iSeq 100.

In the germline V gene, CDR1 corresponds to KGHSH and CDR2 to LQKENI. A distance of 8 bases separates the germline ends of V and J, which lose 0 bases and 3 bases respectively. Its CDR3 holds 15 amino acids, cysteine through phenylalanine. Only the CDR3 DNA stays, 45 bases, in frame from base 1. Only one count was recorded for this clone. Its antigen is still unknown. No qualities accompany the bases; no much larger clone lies one base away. The protocol used for the library was the immunoSEQ multiplex PCR assay. TCR beta CDR3 sequencing was performed on DNA from the cultured, isolated CD4+ T cells. The paper's data handling went like this. The analysis removed non-productive TCR sequences, trimmed reads to the CDR3 region, and retained only CDR3s that were 7 or more amino acids long. The MANAFEST web app was used to identify antigen-specific clonotypes by comparing expansion in peptide wells with expansion in reference cultures. To be called positive, a clone needed expansion at FDR<0.05 compared with the reference and with all other wells, an odds ratio greater than 5, and a frequency greater than 0.1% in two replicate wells. Clonotypes significantly expanded in SARS-CoV-2 spike wells and in at least one common cold coronavirus spike condition were defined as cross-reactive. CDR3 similarity was assessed by Levenshtein distance with the stringdist R package, and unrooted trees were built with ape in R 3.6.1. The table comes from immuneACCESS by way of TCRdb, which keeps in-frame sequences with V and J called. Part of the clones is missing from these tables; in studies checked, under half for an unresolved V gene and the rest for unknown reasons. V and J calls and clone size are those listed in that table; D and trimming were worked out from the DNA. This sample gives some 66,000 clones in total; less than 80% of them show up just once. Roughly 2.2% of the sample lies in the top ten.

After roughly 11 days of culture, CD4+ T cells were isolated with the EasySep CD4+ T cell isolation kit. Each participant got two doses of an mRNA SARS-CoV-2 vaccine, either BNT162b2 or mRNA-1273. None of the healthy vaccine recipients had a prior SARS-CoV-2 infection, which was confirmed by nucleocapsid antibody tests that came back negative both before and after vaccination. Half of the culture medium was replaced with fresh IL-2-containing medium on days 3 and 7. Unless noted otherwise, every peptide stimulation condition was cultured in triplicate wells. PBMC were separated from whole blood using Ficoll-Paque Plus gradient centrifugation and were then either cryopreserved at -140C or used fresh. The QIAamp micro DNA kit was used to extract genomic DNA from the cultured CD4+ T cells. Results the study describes overall, beyond this receptor: Limitations of the study were the small number of convalescent patients and the absence of early post-infection timepoints. Both infection-induced and vaccine-induced clones contracted markedly at late post-vaccination timepoints, which is consistent with waning T cell responses. In healthy vaccine recipients, vaccine-induced clones were almost all SARS-CoV-2 mono-reactive, with only 1 of 255 being cross-reactive with common cold coronaviruses.

This receptor was identified in a human donor who received a COVID-19 vaccine. The sequenced sample was CD4+ T cells from PBMCs cultured without peptide, obtained after COVID-19 vaccination. The rearrangement joined TRBV18 to TRBJ1-4; tentative D gene TRBD1, with 6 bases matching. The DNA is as follows: TGTGCCAGCTCACCACCACACAGGGCTAATGAAAAACTGTTTTTT. This codes for CASSPPHRANEKLFF.